The clone carrying this TCR beta chain has just one count. This sample is part of a study of blood T cell repertoires in COVID-19. The data were produced by immunoSEQ multiplex PCR, yet TCRdb's version contains in-frame clones alone and is incomplete. The sample carries 110,000 or so clones, around 81% recorded once. CDR3 length equals 15 residues. V shed 0 bases and J shed 0 bases, with 8 bases lying between them. The germline V gene encodes CDR1 LNHDA and CDR2 SQIVND (reference sequence). V usage is TRBV19 and J usage is TRBJ1-1, with unresolved D. Sequencing input: peripheral blood. The receptor's source is a human donor in a cohort sampled during active COVID-19. CDR3: CASSIEAVMNTEAFF. Written as DNA, the CDR3 is TGTGCCAGTAGTATAGAGGCAGTCATGAACACTGAAGCTTTCTTT.